These T cell receptor beta chains were read from a single sample in a study of spatial heterogeneity in lung cancer. TCRdb re-called the 5' RACE reads through MiXCR, storing one row per CDR3 protein. The sample has fewer than 4,000 distinct CDR3 sequences, roughly 6.2% seen once. The sample consisted of lung tumor tissue, taken at surgery. The receptors here all came from a female donor with early-stage non-small cell lung cancer. Each CDR3 is given with its conserved first and last residue. A D gene is named only where the DNA matches it firmly. Clone size, where shown, is once, few, many, or a class for clones that have expanded.

>TRBJ2-2|16|TRBV11-1|medium-sized|TRBD2
TGTGCCAGCAGCGGGGGACTAGCGGGAGCCAGCGGGGAGCTGTTTTTT
CASSGGLAGASGELFF
>TRBJ2-2|17|TRBV18|large|TRBD2
TGTGCCAGCTCACCACCGATAACGGCGGGAGTATCCGGGGAGCTGTTTTTT
CASSPPITAGVSGELFF
>TRBJ2-4|13|TRBV20-1|medium-sized|TRBD1
TGCAGTGCTGGGGACAGCCCCAAAAACATTCAGTACTTC
CSAGDSPKNIQYF
>TRBJ2-1|15|TRBV7-3|medium-sized|NA
TGTGCCAGCAGCTTAGTGGGATTGGGGTCGGATGAGCAGTTCTTC
CASSLVGLGSDEQFF
>TRBJ1-1|13|TRBV12-3/TRBV12-4|medium-sized|NA
TGTGCCAGCAGCCGGACGGTGAACACTGAAGCTTTCTTT
CASSRTVNTEAFF
>TRBJ2-7|13|TRBV11-2|medium-sized|NA
TGTGCCAGCAGCCCACAGGGAACCTACGAGCAGTACTTC
CASSPQGTYEQYF
>TRBJ2-1|14|TRBV18|medium-sized|NA
TGTGCCAGCTCTCAGGACAGAAGGTACAATGAGCAGTTCTTC
CASSQDRRYNEQFF
>TRBJ2-6|13|TRBV20-1|large|NA
TGCAGTGCTAGAGATCTTGGGGCCAACGTCCTGACTTTC
CSARDLGANVLTF
>TRBJ1-1|12|TRBV23-1|medium-sized|NA
TGCGCCAGCAGTCAGTACAGGGCAGAAGCTTTCTTT
CASSQYRAEAFF
>TRBJ2-3|15|TRBV15|medium-sized|TRBD2
TGTGCCACCGCGTCGGGCGGGAGCTTAACAGATACGCAGTATTTT
CATASGGSLTDTQYF
>TRBJ2-7|15|TRBV28|medium-sized|TRBD1
TGTGCCAGCAGTTCGGTCCCGACAGGGCCCTACGAGCAGTACTTC
CASSSVPTGPYEQYF
>TRBJ1-3|17|TRBV27|medium-sized|TRBD1
TGTGCCAGCAGTCGGGACAGGGAGCGGCCCTACGGAAACACCATATATTTT
CASSRDRERPYGNTIYF
>TRBJ2-3|15|TRBV27|NA|NA
TGTGCCAGCAGTACACGAAGGGACTCAGCAGATACGCAGTATTTT
CASSTRRDSADTQYF
>TRBJ2-7|16|TRBV4-1|medium-sized|TRBD1
TGCGCCAGCAGCCAATACGGGACAGGGAAGTCTTACGAGCAGTACTTC
CASSQYGTGKSYEQYF
>TRBJ2-3|15|TRBV29-1|many|NA
TGCAGCGTTGAAAAGCGTCAGCCTAGCACAGATACGCAGTATTTT
CSVEKRQPSTDTQYF
>TRBJ2-3|13|TRBV3-1|many|TRBD2
TGTGCCAGCAGCCAAGTGCAGGGAGGGGCTCAGTATTTT
CASSQVQGGAQYF
>TRBJ1-6|13|TRBV12-3/TRBV12-4|NA|NA
TGTGCCAGCACCACCGGCTGGTATTCACCCCTCCACTTT
CASTTGWYSPLHF
>TRBJ2-1|13|TRBV27|medium-sized|NA
TGTGCCAGCAGTCCGACTCAGAGCGATGAGCAGTTCTTC
CASSPTQSDEQFF
>TRBJ2-1|16|TRBV6-2/TRBV6-3|NA|NA
TGTGCCAGCAGTAACCCGGACAGCAGCTCCTACAATGAGCAGTTCTTC
CASSNPDSSSYNEQFF
>TRBJ1-1|15|TRBV28|medium-sized|NA
TGTGCCAGCAGAACTGGACAGCCGGGGAGCACTGAAGCTTTCTTT
CASRTGQPGSTEAFF
>TRBJ2-5|14|TRBV7-3|many|NA
TGTGCCAGCAGCCCCGGACGGGGGCGGGAGACCCAGTACTTC
CASSPGRGRETQYF
>TRBJ2-3|13|TRBV6-1|NA|NA
TGTGCCAGCGGGGACACCATCGGAGGGGCGCAGTATTTT
CASGDTIGGAQYF
>TRBJ1-2|11|TRBV29-1|medium-sized|NA
TGCAGCGTTGGGCAGAACTATGGCTACACCTTC
CSVGQNYGYTF
>TRBJ2-3|14|TRBV28|medium-sized|NA
TGTGCCAGCAGTTTAGCGGTAAACCGGGAGCCGCAGTATTTT
CASSLAVNREPQYF
>TRBJ1-2|12|TRBV29-1|many|TRBD1
TGCAGCGTTGAACCGACAGGGGCTGGCTACACCTTC
CSVEPTGAGYTF
>TRBJ2-4|14|TRBV9|medium-sized|NA
TGTGCCAGCAGCTCAGGACCCTCCGGGAACATTCAGTACTTC
CASSSGPSGNIQYF
>TRBJ2-7|17|TRBV11-1|medium-sized|NA
TGTGCCAGCAGCACACTTATCCTCGGGGGCAGTCTCTACGAGCAGTACTTC
CASSTLILGGSLYEQYF
>TRBJ2-5|14|TRBV20-1|medium-sized|TRBD2
TGCAGTTCAGCCGAGCGGGAGCTAGGGGAGACCCAGTACTTC
CSSAERELGETQYF
>TRBJ2-5|13|TRBV10-3|medium-sized|NA
TGTGCCATCAGTGAAAACGCCCAAGAGACCCAGTACTTC
CAISENAQETQYF
>TRBJ2-7|14|TRBV20-1|medium-sized|TRBD2
TGCAGTGCTAGACGCGGGGGAAGCTCCTACGAGCAGTACTTC
CSARRGGSSYEQYF
>TRBJ2-2|15|TRBV5-1|many|NA
TGCGCCAGCAGCTTGGGGGACGTAGGATCCGGGGAGCTGTTTTTT
CASSLGDVGSGELFF
>TRBJ1-2|14|TRBV5-6|medium-sized|TRBD1
TGTGCCAGCAGTCCCGGGACAGGGAGCTATGGCTACACCTTC
CASSPGTGSYGYTF
>TRBJ2-5|12|TRBV7-6|medium-sized|NA
TGTGCCAGCAGCTACAGTTGGGAGACCCAGTACTTC
CASSYSWETQYF
>TRBJ1-4|15|TRBV7-6|NA|NA
TGTGCCAGCAGCACCGGACTGCTTCTTAATGAAAAACTGTTTTTT
CASSTGLLLNEKLFF
>TRBJ1-1|14|TRBV5-1|many|NA
TGCGCCAGCAGTTTACAGGGAATGAACACTGAAGCTTTCTTT
CASSLQGMNTEAFF
>TRBJ2-3|14|TRBV5-4|medium-sized|NA
TGTGCCAGCAGCTTGGTCGGGCCCCGAGATACGCAGTATTTT
CASSLVGPRDTQYF